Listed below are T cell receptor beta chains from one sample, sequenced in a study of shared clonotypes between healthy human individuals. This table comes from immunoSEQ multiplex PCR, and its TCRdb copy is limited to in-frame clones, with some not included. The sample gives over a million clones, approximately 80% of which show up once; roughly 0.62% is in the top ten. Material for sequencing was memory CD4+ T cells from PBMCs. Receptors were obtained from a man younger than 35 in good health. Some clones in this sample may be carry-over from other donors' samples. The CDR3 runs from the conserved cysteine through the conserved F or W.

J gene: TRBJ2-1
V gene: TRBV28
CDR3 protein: CASSPGTSAYNEQFF

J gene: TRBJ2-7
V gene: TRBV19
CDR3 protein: CASSRGPLSYEQYF

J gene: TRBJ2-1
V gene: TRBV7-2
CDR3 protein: CASSVSSGTSGNEQFF

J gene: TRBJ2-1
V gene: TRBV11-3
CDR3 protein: CASSTSPRDEQFF

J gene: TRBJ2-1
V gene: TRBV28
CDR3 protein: CASSFPTGAQFF

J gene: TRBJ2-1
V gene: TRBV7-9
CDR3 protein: CASSSLGAQYNEQFF

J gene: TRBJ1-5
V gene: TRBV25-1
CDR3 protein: CASAGTTSNQPQHF

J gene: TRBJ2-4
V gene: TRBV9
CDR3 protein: CASSPAGQGGIQYF

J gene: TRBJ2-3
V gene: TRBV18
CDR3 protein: CASSSTDTQYF

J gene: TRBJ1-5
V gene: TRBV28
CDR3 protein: CASSRPRQGKQPQHF

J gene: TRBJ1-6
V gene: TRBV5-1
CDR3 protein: CASSSGRDSLDNSPLHF

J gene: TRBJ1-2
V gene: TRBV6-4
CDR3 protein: CASTVPGQEANYGYTF

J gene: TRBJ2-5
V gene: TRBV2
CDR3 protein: CASSERDRETQYF

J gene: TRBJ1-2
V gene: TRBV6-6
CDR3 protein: CASSYRGDRTYGYTF

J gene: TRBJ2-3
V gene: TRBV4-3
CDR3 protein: CASSQGAPLTDTQYF

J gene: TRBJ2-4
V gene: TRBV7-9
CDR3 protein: CASSLGAIQYF

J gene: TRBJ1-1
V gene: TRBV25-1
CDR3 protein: CASSFGAHTEAFF

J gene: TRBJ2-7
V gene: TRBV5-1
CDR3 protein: CASSLDLGLGEQYF

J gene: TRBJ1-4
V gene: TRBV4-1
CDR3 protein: CASSRGQGKGEKLFF

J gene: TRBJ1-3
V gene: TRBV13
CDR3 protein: CASSLAGVGNTIYF

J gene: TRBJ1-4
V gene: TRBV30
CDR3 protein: CAWRGTPVAGKLFF

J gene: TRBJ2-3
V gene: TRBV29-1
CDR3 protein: CSVVRAPTDTQYF

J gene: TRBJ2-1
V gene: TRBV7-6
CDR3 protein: CASSLMGQSSYNEQFF

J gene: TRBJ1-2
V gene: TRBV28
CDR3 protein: CASSLSPGQPTYGYTF

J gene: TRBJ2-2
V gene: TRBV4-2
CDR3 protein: CASSPGASGSGELFF

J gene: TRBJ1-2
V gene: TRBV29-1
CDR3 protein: CSVGENYGYTF

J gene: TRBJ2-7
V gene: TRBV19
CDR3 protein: CASSESTGYNNYEQYF

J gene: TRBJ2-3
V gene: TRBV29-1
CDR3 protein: CSAQPSTDTQYF

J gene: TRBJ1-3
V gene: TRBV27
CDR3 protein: CASRGSSGNTIYF

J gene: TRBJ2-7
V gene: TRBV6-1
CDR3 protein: CASRAKQGGAYEQYF

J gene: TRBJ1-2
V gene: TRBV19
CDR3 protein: CASTGRLNYGYTF

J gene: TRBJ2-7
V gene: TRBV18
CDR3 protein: CASSLGLAGEYEQYF

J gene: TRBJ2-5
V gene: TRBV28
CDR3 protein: CASSFFPPGREETQYF

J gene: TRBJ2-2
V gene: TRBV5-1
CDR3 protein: CASSLDPDVNTGELFF

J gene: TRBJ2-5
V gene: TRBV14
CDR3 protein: CASSPRFGRAEETQYF

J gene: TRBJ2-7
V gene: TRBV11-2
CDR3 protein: CASRPIFGVDVTEQYF

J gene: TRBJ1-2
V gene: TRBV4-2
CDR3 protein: CASSQGNYGYTF

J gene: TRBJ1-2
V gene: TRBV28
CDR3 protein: CASSLLNFQGGGYTF

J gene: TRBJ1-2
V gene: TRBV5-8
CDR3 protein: CASSNRGLNYGYTF

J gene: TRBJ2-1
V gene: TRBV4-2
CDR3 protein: CASSTGTPEQFF

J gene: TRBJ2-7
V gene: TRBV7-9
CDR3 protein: CASSLIQTPQYF

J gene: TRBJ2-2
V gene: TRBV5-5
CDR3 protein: CASSLGDGRNTGELFF

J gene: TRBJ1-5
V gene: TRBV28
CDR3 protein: CASSSPPGTHDYQPQHF

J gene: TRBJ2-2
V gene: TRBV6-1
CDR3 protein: CASSGTGYFSGELFF

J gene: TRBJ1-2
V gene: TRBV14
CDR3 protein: CASSWSSGGYTF

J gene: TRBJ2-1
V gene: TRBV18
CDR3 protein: CASSQTPRGGYNEQFF

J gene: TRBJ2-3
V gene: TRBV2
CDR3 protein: CASSPSSGRLNTQYF

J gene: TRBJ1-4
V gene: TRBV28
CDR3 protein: CASSKGAVEKLFF

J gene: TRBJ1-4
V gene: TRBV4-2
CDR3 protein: CASSQEGGTNEKLFF

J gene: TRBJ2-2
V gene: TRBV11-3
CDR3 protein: CASSWSTSGELFF

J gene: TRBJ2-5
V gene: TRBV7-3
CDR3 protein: CASSLYPTGGETQYF

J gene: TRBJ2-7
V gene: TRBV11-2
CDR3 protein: CASSPTGPSSYEQYF

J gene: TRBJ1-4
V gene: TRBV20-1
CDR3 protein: CSAGGQGGLFF

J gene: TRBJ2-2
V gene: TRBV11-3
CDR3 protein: CASSLRPLTGVTGELFF

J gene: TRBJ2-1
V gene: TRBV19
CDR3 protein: CASSISPGSSNNEQFF

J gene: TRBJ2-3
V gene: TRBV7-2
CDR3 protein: CASSFSSRGPDTQYF

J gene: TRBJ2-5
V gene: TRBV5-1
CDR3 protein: CASSLGLGQETQYF

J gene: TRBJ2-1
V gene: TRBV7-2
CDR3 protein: CASSLGVISYNEQFF

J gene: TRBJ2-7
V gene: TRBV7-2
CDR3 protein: CASSLAPLAGGAEQYF